These T cell receptor beta chains were read from a single sample in a study of CD8+ T cells in alopecia areata. The assay was immunoSEQ multiplex PCR, and TCRdb's table has in-frame clones only and misses some. The repertoire holds around 190,000 clones, with around three fifths as singletons. Sequences were obtained from CD8+ T cells sorted from blood. These TCRs come from a human donor in good health. Both conserved end residues are part of each CDR3. A D gene is named only where the DNA matches it firmly. Clone size, where shown, is once, few, many, or a class for clones that have expanded.

D gene	V gene	clone size	J gene	CDR3 DNA	CDR3 protein
-	TRBV29-1	-	TRBJ2-7	TGCAGCGTTGAAGATCAACAGGGGAGGCCCTACGAGCAGTACTTC	CSVEDQQGRPYEQYF
TRBD1	TRBV19	-	TRBJ2-7	TGTGCCAGTAGTCTGGGGACAGGCTCCCACGAGCAGTACTTC	CASSLGTGSHEQYF
TRBD1	TRBV20-1	-	TRBJ1-4	TGCAGTGCTATGGGACAGCTGAAACTGTTTTTT	CSAMGQLKLFF
-	TRBV20-1	once	TRBJ1-5	TGCAGTGCTAGACCAGGGCCCCAGCATTTT	CSARPGPQHF
TRBD2	TRBV2	-	TRBJ2-5	TGTGCCAGCAGTGGTGGGACTATGATAGAGACCCAGTACTTC	CASSGGTMIETQYF
-	TRBV30	once	TRBJ2-5	TGTGCCTGGAGTGTACAGTCAGGGGTCCAAGAGACCCAGTACTTC	CAWSVQSGVQETQYF
-	TRBV5-6	-	TRBJ2-4	TGTGCCAGCAGCTTGGGGGCAGGGAACATTCAGTACTTC	CASSLGAGNIQYF
-	TRBV4-1	-	TRBJ1-5	TGCGCCAGCAGCCAAGATCGGGCCTGGGCCCAGCATTTT	CASSQDRAWAQHF
-	TRBV11-2	few	TRBJ2-2	TGTGCCAGCAGCTTACTTCCCGGGGAGCTGTTTTTT	CASSLLPGELFF
TRBD1	TRBV2	few	TRBJ2-5	TGTGCCAGCAACGACAGGGAAGAGACCCAGTACTTC	CASNDREETQYF
-	TRBV6-6	once	TRBJ1-1	TGTGCCAGGCGCCGACGACTCTATGAACAGGGAGCTTTCTTT	CARRRRLYEQGAFF
-	TRBV7-2	-	TRBJ2-7	TGTGCCAGCAGCTCCGGGACGGGCGGCAACGAGCAGTACTTC	CASSSGTGGNEQYF
TRBD1	TRBV30	-	TRBJ2-5	TGTGCCCAGTCCTGGGCAGGGGGCTTGGAGACCCAGTACTTC	CAQSWAGGLETQYF
TRBD1	TRBV23-1	-	TRBJ2-7	TGCGCCAGCAGTCAACCGGGACAGGAGGATTACGAGCAGTACTTC	CASSQPGQEDYEQYF
TRBD1	TRBV5-6	-	TRBJ2-1	TGTGCCAGCAGACACAGGGGAGATGAGCAGTTCTTC	CASRHRGDEQFF
-	TRBV10-2	-	TRBJ1-1	TGCGCCAGCAGTGACGGACAGATGAACACTGAAGCTTTCTTT	CASSDGQMNTEAFF
-	TRBV5-1	-	TRBJ2-1	TGCGCCAGCAGCCTAACGGGTGAGCAGTTCTTC	CASSLTGEQFF
-	TRBV6-6	-	TRBJ2-3	TGTGCCAGCAGTAGACCCACCGGGATGAGCACAGATACGCAGTATTTT	CASSRPTGMSTDTQYF
TRBD2	TRBV27	-	TRBJ2-5	TGTGCCAGCAGTTTCGGGCTAGCGGGGCCCGGGCCGCAAGAGACCCAGTACTTC	CASSFGLAGPGPQETQYF
TRBD2	TRBV11-1	-	TRBJ2-1	TGTGCCAGCAGCTTACGGCGGGGGAGCTCCTACAATGAGCAGTTCTTC	CASSLRRGSSYNEQFF
TRBD2	TRBV7-9	few	TRBJ2-7	TGTGCCAGCAGCTTAGCGAGCGGGAGGGACGAGCAGTACTTC	CASSLASGRDEQYF
TRBD2	TRBV9	-	TRBJ2-5	TGTGCCAGCAGCGGGGGGACTAGCGGGCAAGAGACCCAGTACTTC	CASSGGTSGQETQYF
-	TRBV2	few	TRBJ2-1	TGTGCCAGCATGGGGACTTCCAACAATGAGCAGTTCTTC	CASMGTSNNEQFF
-	TRBV14	-	TRBJ2-1	TGTGCCAGCAGCCTCTACTCGGTGGGCAAAGAGCAGTTCTTC	CASSLYSVGKEQFF
-	TRBV7-9	few	TRBJ2-7	TGTGCCAGCAGCTTACCCGGGCTCTCCTACGAGCAGTACTTC	CASSLPGLSYEQYF
-	TRBV4-1	-	TRBJ2-2	TGCGCCAGCAGCCAGGGGACACCTGACTTTTATGGGGAGCTGTTGTTT	CASSQGTPDFYGELLF
TRBD1	TRBV6-5	-	TRBJ2-7	TGTGCCAGCAGTTACGGGACAGAGACCTACGAGCAGTACTTC	CASSYGTETYEQYF
-	TRBV19	-	TRBJ2-4	TGTGCCAGTAGTATAGGCCTGGGAGGAGGCCAACAGTACTTC	CASSIGLGGGQQYF
-	TRBV2	few	TRBJ2-4	TGTGCCAGCAGTGAACAGGGGGGCAAAAACATTCAGTACTTC	CASSEQGGKNIQYF
-	TRBV27	-	TRBJ2-2	TGTGCCAGCAGTTTAGGCTGGACAGCGAACACCGGGGAGCTGTTTTTT	CASSLGWTANTGELFF
TRBD2	TRBV5-6	-	TRBJ2-3	TGTGCCAGCAGCCTCCAGACTAGCGGGAGCACAGATACGCAGTATTTT	CASSLQTSGSTDTQYF
TRBD1	TRBV28	few	TRBJ2-5	TGTGCCAGCAGTCCCAACAGGGGGCAAGAGACCCAGTACTTC	CASSPNRGQETQYF
-	TRBV25-1	-	TRBJ2-3	TGTGCCAGCAGTGTTAGGACAGATACGCAGTATTTT	CASSVRTDTQYF
-	TRBV9	-	TRBJ1-1	TGTGCCAGCAGCGTAGGAGGGGGTGAAAGAGCTTTCTTT	CASSVGGGERAFF
-	TRBV4-1	-	TRBJ2-5	TGCGCCAGCAGCCAAGATGGGGCCGGTAGGGAGACCCAGTACTTC	CASSQDGAGRETQYF
-	TRBV5-6	-	TRBJ2-2	TGTGCCAGCGAATCAGGGGTGAACACCGGGGAGCTGTTTTTT	CASESGVNTGELFF
-	TRBV5-6	few	TRBJ2-3	TGTGCCAGCAGCCGAAGGGACGAGCGTCCAGATACGCAGTATTTT	CASSRRDERPDTQYF
-	TRBV12-5	few	TRBJ1-1	TGTGCTAGTGGTTTTGGGCTCACTGAAGCTTTCTTT	CASGFGLTEAFF
-	TRBV10-2	-	TRBJ1-6	TGCGCCAGCAAACAGGGAGATTCACCCCTCCACTTT	CASKQGDSPLHF
-	TRBV19	few	TRBJ2-7	TGTGCCAGTAGTGGAGGGTCCGAGCAGTACTTC	CASSGGSEQYF
-	TRBV15	-	TRBJ2-5	TGTGCCACCAGCCCTAGCTGGGGGACCCAGTACTTC	CATSPSWGTQYF
TRBD1	TRBV7-9	-	TRBJ2-3	TGTGCCAGCAGCTTGTCGGACAGGGAGTCAGATACGCAGTATTTT	CASSLSDRESDTQYF
TRBD2	TRBV4-1	few	TRBJ2-1	TGCGCCAGCAGCCAAGGGACTAGCGGGGGGAATGAGCAGTTCTTC	CASSQGTSGGNEQFF
TRBD1	TRBV29-1	-	TRBJ1-2	TGCAGCGATGTCCAGGGGGGCCCCGGCGGCTACACCTTC	CSDVQGGPGGYTF
TRBD1	TRBV19	-	TRBJ1-5	TGTGCCAGTAACCCGACAGGGGTAAGCAATCAGCCCCAGCATTTT	CASNPTGVSNQPQHF
TRBD1	TRBV29-1	-	TRBJ1-1	TGCAGCGTTTCCACCACAGGGGGTGAAGCTTTCTTT	CSVSTTGGEAFF
-	TRBV29-1	few	TRBJ2-5	TGCAGCGTAGAGACAGGACGGGAGACCCAGTACTTC	CSVETGRETQYF
-	TRBV7-9	-	TRBJ2-1	TGTGCCAGCAGGAGTCCGTTAGGCCTAGGGGAGCAGTTCTTC	CASRSPLGLGEQFF
-	TRBV5-1	-	TRBJ2-7	TGCGCCAGCAGCTTTCGGACAGACTCCTACGAGCAGTACTTC	CASSFRTDSYEQYF
TRBD2	TRBV27	-	TRBJ2-1	TGTGCCAGCAGAAGCGGGGGGGAGGTCAATGAGCAGTTCTTC	CASRSGGEVNEQFF
-	TRBV15	few	TRBJ1-5	TGTGCCACCAGCAATTCGGAGGGCGGAAAGCAGCCCCAGCATTTT	CATSNSEGGKQPQHF
TRBD2	TRBV5-1	few	TRBJ2-1	TGCGCCAGCGGGACTAGCGGGGCAAGCTCCTACAATGAGCAGTTCTTC	CASGTSGASSYNEQFF
-	TRBV27	-	TRBJ1-2	TGTGCCAGGACAGGCTATGGCTACACCTTC	CARTGYGYTF
TRBD1	TRBV6-5	-	TRBJ2-1	TGTGCCAGCAGTTACCATGGACAGGGGGTTTACAATGAGCAGTTCTTC	CASSYHGQGVYNEQFF
TRBD1	TRBV6-5	-	TRBJ1-1	TGTGCCAGCAGTTCAGGGGGCGCGATTGAAGCTTTCTTT	CASSSGGAIEAFF
-	TRBV7-9	few	TRBJ2-3	TGTGCCAGCAGTTCCCGGGGGACAGAAAACACAGATACGCAGTATTTT	CASSSRGTENTDTQYF